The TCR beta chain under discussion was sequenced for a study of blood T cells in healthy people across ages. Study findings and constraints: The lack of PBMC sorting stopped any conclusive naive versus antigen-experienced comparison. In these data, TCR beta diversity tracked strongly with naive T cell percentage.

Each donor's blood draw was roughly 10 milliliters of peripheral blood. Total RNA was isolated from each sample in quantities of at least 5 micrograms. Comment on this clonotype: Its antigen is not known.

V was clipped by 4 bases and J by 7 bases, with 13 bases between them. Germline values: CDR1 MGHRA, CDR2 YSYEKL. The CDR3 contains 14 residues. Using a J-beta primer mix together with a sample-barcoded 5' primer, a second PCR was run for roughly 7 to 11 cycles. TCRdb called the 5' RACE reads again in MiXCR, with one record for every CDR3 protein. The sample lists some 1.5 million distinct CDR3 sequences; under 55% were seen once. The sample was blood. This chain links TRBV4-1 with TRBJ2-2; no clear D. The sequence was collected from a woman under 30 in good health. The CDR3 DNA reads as TGCGCCAGCAGCCCCAAGGGCGCGGTCGGGGAGCTGTTTTTT. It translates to CASSPKGAVGELFF.